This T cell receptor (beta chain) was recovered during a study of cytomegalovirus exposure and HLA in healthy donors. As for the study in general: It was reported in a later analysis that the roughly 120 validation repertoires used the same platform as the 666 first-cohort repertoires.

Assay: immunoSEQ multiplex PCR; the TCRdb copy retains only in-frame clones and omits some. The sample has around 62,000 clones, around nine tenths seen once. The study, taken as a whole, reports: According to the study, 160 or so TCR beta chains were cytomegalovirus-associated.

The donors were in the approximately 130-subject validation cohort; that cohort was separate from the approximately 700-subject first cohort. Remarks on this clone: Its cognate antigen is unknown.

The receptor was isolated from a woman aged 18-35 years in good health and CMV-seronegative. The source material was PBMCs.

The CDR3 sequence: CASSETENTEAFF. The CDR3 DNA is TGCGCCAGCAGCGAGACAGAGAACACTGAAGCTTTCTTT. The chain couples TRBV4-1 to TRBJ1-1; a possible D gene is TRBD1 (5 bases). The CDR3 length is 13 residues. V shed 5 bases and J shed 1 base, with 8 bases lying between them. Per germline, CDR1 MGHRA and CDR2 YSYEKL.